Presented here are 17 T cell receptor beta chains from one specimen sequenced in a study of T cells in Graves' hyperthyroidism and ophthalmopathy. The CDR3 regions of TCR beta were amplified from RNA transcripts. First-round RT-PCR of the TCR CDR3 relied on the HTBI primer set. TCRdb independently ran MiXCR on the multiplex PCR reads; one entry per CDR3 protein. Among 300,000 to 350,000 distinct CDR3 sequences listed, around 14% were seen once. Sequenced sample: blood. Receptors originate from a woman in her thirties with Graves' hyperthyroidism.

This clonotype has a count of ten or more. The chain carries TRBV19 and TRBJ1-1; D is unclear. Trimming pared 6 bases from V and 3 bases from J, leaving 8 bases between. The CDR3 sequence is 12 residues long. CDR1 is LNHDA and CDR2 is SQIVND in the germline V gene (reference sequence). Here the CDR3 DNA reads TGTGCCAGTAGCCCCGGGGACACTGAAGCTTTCTTT. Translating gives CASSPGDTEAFF.

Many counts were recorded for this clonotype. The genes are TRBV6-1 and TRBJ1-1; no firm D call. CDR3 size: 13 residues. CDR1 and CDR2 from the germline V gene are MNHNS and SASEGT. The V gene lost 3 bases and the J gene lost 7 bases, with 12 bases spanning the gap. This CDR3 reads CASSDLPGGEAFF. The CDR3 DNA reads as TGTGCCAGCAGTGATCTTCCTGGAGGTGAAGCTTTCTTT.

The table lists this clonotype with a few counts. The CDR3 spells CASSQDENSPLHF. In nucleotides, the CDR3 is TGCGCCAGCAGCCAAGATGAAAATTCACCCCTCCACTTT. The chain joins TRBV4-3 to TRBJ1-6; D gene ambiguous. V was pared by 0 bases and J by 7 bases, with 4 bases between. The CDR3 totals 13 residues. Germline V gene lookup returns CDR1 LGHNA and CDR2 YSLEER.

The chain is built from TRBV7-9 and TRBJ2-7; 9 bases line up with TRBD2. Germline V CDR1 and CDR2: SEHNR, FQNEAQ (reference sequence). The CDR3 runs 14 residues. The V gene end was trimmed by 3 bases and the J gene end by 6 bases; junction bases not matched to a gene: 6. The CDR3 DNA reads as TGTGCCAGCAGCTTTCTAGCGGGGAGCGGCGAGCAGTACTTC. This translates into CASSFLAGSGEQYF.

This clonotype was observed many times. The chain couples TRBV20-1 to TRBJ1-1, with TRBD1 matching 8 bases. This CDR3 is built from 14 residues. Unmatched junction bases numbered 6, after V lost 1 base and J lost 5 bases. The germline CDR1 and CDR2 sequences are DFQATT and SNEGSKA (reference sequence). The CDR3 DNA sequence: TGCAGTGCTAGAGCAGGGGGCTGGGAAACTGAAGCTTTCTTT. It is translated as CSARAGGWETEAFF.

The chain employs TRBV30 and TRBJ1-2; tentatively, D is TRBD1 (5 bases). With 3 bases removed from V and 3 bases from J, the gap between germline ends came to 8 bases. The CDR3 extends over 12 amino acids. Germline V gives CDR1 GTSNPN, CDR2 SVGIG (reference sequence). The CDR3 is CAWRGTDYGYTF. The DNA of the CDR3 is TGTGCCTGGAGGGGGACCGACTATGGCTACACCTTC.

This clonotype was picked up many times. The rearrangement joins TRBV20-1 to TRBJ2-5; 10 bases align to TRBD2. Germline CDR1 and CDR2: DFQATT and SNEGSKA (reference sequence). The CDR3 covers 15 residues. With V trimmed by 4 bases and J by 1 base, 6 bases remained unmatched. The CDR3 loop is CSATGLAETQETQYF. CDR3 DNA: TGCAGTGCTACCGGACTAGCGGAAACCCAAGAGACCCAGTACTTC.

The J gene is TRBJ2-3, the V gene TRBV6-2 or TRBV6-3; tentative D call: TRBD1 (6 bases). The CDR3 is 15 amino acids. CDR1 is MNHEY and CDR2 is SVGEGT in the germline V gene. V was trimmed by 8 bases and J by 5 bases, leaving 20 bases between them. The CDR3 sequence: CASGRDTLMRDTQYF. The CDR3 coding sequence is TGTGCCAGCGGCCGGGACACCCTTATGAGAGATACGCAGTATTTT.

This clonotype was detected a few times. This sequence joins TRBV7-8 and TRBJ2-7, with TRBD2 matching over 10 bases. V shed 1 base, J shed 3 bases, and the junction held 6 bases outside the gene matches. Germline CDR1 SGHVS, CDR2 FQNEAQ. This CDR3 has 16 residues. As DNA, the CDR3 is TGTGCCAGCAGCTTAGGTTCTAGCGGGAGAAACTACGAGCAGTACTTC. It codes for CASSLGSSGRNYEQYF. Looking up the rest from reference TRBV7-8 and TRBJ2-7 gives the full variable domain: GAGVSQSPRYKVAKRGQDVALRCDPISGHVSLFWYQQALGQGPEFLTYFQNEAQLDKSGLPSDRFFAERPEGSVSTLKIQRTQQEDSAVYLCASSLGSSGRNYEQYFGPGTRLTVT.

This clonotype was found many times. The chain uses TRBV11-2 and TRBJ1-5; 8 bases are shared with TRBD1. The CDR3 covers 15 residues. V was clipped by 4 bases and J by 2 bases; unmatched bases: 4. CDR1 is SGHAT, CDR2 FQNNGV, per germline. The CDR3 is CASSWDRIGNQPQHF. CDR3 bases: TGTGCCAGCAGCTGGGACAGGATCGGCAATCAGCCCCAGCATTTT.

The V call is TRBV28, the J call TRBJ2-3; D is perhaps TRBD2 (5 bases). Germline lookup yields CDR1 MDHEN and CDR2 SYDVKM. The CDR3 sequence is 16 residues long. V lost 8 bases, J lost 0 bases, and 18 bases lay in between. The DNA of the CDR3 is TGTGCCAGCGCCAGCTCGAGCGGATTAAGCACAGATACGCAGTATTTT. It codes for CASASSSGLSTDTQYF. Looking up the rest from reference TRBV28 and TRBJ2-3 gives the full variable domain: DVKVTQSSRYLVKRTGEKVFLECVQDMDHENMFWYRQDPGLGLRLIYFSYDVKMKEKGDIPEGYSVSREKKERFSLILESASTNQTSMYLCASASSSGLSTDTQYFGPGTRLTVL.

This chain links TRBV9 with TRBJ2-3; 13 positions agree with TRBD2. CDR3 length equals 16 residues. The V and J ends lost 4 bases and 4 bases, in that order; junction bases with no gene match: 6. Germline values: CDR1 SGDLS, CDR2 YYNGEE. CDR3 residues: CASSIGLAGVPDTQYF. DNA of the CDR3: TGTGCCAGCAGCATCGGACTAGCGGGAGTCCCAGATACGCAGTATTTT.

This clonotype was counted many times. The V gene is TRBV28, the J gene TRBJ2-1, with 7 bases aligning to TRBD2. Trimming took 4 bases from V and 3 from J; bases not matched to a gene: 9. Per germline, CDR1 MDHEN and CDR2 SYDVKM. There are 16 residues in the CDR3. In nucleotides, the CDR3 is TGTGCCAGCAGTTCGAGGAGGCTAGCGGTCTACAATGAGCAGTTCTTC. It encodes CASSSRRLAVYNEQFF.

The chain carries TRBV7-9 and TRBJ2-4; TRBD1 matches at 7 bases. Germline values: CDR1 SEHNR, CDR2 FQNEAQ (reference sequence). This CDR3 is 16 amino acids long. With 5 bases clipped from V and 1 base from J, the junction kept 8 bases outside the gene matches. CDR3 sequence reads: CASSKTTGRAKNIQYF. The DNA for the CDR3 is TGTGCCAGCAGCAAAACGACAGGGCGGGCCAAAAACATTCAGTACTTC.

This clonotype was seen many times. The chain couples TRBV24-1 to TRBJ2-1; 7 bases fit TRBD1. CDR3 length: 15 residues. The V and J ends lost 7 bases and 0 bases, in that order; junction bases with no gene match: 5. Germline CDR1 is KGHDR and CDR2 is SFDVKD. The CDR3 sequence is CATSPGQSSYNEQFF. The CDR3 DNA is TGTGCCACCAGCCCGGGACAGAGCTCCTACAATGAGCAGTTCTTC.

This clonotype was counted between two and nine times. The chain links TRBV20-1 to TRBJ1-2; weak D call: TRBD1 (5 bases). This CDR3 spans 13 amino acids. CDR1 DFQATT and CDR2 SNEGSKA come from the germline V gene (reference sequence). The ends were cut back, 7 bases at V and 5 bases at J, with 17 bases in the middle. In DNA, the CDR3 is TGCAGTGGGGGGGAAGGACTGGGTTATGGCTACACCTTC. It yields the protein CSGGEGLGYGYTF.

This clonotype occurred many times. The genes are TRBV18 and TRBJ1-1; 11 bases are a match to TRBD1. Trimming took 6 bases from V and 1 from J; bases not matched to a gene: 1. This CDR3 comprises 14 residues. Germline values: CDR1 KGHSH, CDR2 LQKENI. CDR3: CASSGQGANTEAFF. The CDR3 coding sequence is TGTGCCAGCTCCGGACAGGGGGCGAACACTGAAGCTTTCTTT.